This T cell receptor beta chain stems from a study of blood T cell repertoires in COVID-19. Study context: Material from acute and convalescent COVID-19 was sourced from the United States, Italy and Spain. The cDNA or gDNA used as material had been derived from T cells, B-cell-depleted T cells, or PBMCs.

How the authors handled the data: Estimates of nucleated cell counts were drawn from the amplification of reference gene primers. The method was immunoSEQ multiplex PCR; TCRdb's version includes in-frame clones alone and lacks a portion of them. For V, J and clone size, that table is used; D and trimming come from the DNA. The sample records about 40,000 clones, around 83% being singletons. This CDR3 contains 14 residues. Per germline, CDR1 MNHNS and CDR2 SASEGT. V lost 0 bases, J lost 7 bases, and 12 bases lay in between. Sequenced input: peripheral blood. V and J are TRBV6-1 and TRBJ1-1; a weak D match, TRBD1 (6 bases). This clonotype was obtained from a woman aged 55 to 70 with acute or convalescent COVID-19. This chain's CDR3 is CASSEAGGSGEAFF. DNA of the CDR3: TGTGCCAGCAGTGAAGCAGGGGGTTCAGGTGAAGCTTTCTTT.